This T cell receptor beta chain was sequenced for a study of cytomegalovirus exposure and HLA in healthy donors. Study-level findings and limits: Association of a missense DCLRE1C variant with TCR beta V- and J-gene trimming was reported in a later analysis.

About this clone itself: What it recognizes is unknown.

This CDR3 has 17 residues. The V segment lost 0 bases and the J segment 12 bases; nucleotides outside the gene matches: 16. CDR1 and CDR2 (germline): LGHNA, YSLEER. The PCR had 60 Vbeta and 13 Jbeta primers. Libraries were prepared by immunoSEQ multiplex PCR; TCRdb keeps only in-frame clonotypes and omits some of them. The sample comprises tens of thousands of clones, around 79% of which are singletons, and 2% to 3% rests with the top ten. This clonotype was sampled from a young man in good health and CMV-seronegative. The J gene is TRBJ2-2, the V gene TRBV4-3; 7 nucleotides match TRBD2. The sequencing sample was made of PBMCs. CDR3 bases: TGCGCCAGCAGCCAAGAGGCTAGGACTAGTTCATTGGGGAAGCTGTTTTTT. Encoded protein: CASSQEARTSSLGKLFF.